The clone carrying this T cell receptor (beta chain) was counted a few times. Its antigen is not identified. This sample is part of a study of vaccination effects on CD4 cells after COVID-19. Study in general: Post-vaccine draws lagged the second dose by a median of 72 days.

General study results and limits: From healthy vaccinees, only 1 of 255 vaccine-induced clones also reacted to common cold coronaviruses. Clones that were induced by infection or by vaccine showed marked contraction late after vaccination.

V lost 6 bases and J lost 4, with 12 bases in between. This CDR3 is built from 13 residues. Germline values: CDR1 MGHDK, CDR2 SYGVNS. CD4+ T cells specific for antigen were expanded with viral peptide pools by the ViraFEST assay before sequencing. With roughly nine days of culture completed, CD4+ T cells were isolated. The vaccine given was either BNT162b2 or mRNA-1273, in two doses. The researchers cultured around 2 million PBMC per well with around 9.2 IU/ml IL-2 and roughly 10 ug/ml peptides. Sequenced by immunoSEQ multiplex PCR; TCRdb stores in-frame clones only, minus some. Here the sample spans over 60,000 clones, roughly 74% being singletons.

The TCR sequence derives from a human donor who received a COVID-19 vaccine. Source: CD4+ T cells from PBMCs cultured with HCoV-229E spike peptides, taken after COVID-19 vaccination. This sequence joins TRBV25-1 and TRBJ1-1, with D hard to call. The CDR3 reads CASSRQAGTEAFF. CDR3 sequence (DNA): TGTGCCAGCAGCCGGCAGGCGGGCACTGAAGCTTTCTTT.